The T cell receptor (beta chain) described here comes from a study of CD8+ T cells in alopecia areata. Stated treatment: oral pan-JAK inhibitor, 5-10 mg twice daily. Both peripheral blood and punch biopsies of lesional scalp skin were obtained from patients who had alopecia areata. RNA was extracted and reverse transcribed into cDNA as the sequencing template. Assay: immunoSEQ multiplex PCR; the TCRdb copy retains only in-frame clones and omits some. The sample carries 180,000 or so clones, nearly 60% recorded once. Notes on the study in general: Patients showed less clear TCR sequence sharing than mice, possibly partly because of HLA diversity. The study found that many expanded lesional clones persisted in scalp and blood during tofacitinib.

The CDR3 loop spans 17 amino acids. V dropped 2 bases and J dropped 1; count of bases not matched to a gene: 7. The germline gives CDR1 LGHNA, CDR2 YSLEER. With regard to this clone: The antigen is undetermined.

The sequence was collected from a human donor with alopecia areata. The material sequenced was CD4+ T cells sorted from blood, taken at week 24, from a patient treated with tofacitinib. The rearrangement uses TRBV4-3 and TRBJ2-4, with TRBD1 matching 8 bases. The CDR3 sequence is CASSQTRGQTAKNIQYF. The CDR3 region has the DNA TGCGCCAGCAGCCAAACCAGGGGGCAGACGGCCAAAAACATTCAGTACTTC.